This TCR beta chain was identified in a study of CD8 T cells in ankylosing spondylitis. This clonotype was recorded a few times. Germline-derived CDR1 and CDR2 are SGHAT and FQDESV (reference sequence). The CDR3 covers 17 residues. Between the trimmed V and J ends, which lost 1 base and 0 bases, there was a span of 16 bases. TCRdb reanalysed the 5' RACE reads using MiXCR and keeps one entry per CDR3 protein. The sample carries about 350,000 distinct CDR3 sequences, about 20% recorded once. Sample: blood, either unsorted or a sorted T cell fraction (not recorded which). The sequence was obtained from a male donor with ankylosing spondylitis or in good health (not recorded which). This sequence joins TRBV11-1 and TRBJ2-7; D is tentatively TRBD1 or TRBD2 (5 bases each). For the CDR3, the DNA is TGTGCCAGCAGCTTAGTAGACCGAGGGGACGCCTCCTACGAGCAGTACTTC. Amino acid sequence: CASSLVDRGDASYEQYF.